Listed below are T cell receptor beta chains from one sample, sequenced in a study of CD8 T cells in Susac syndrome. TCRdb fed the immunoSEQ multiplex PCR reads into MiXCR, producing one record per CDR3 protein. The sample records 130,000 to 150,000 distinct CDR3 sequences, approximately 94% being singletons. Sequenced material: CD4+ T cells from PBMCs. The source of these receptors is a human donor in good health. Both conserved end residues are part of each CDR3. A D gene is named only where the DNA matches it firmly. Clone size appears in some rows only: once, few, many, or a class for an expanded clone.

>NA|TRBV10-3|NA
CAIRGGTGELFF
>NA|TRBV3-1|NA
CASSPSSLGEQYF
>NA|TRBV3-1|TRBD1
CASSQSTGGYTF
>NA|TRBV20-1|NA
CSAFAGGGNQPQHF
>NA|TRBV7-2|TRBD1
CASSRKRTGTNTEAFF
>NA|TRBV15|NA
CATSTSSVEAFF
>few|TRBV5-6|NA
CASSLAGEGGYTF
>NA|TRBV5-1|NA
CASSLEASGETQYF
>NA|TRBV20-1|TRBD2
CSASLGLAGVTDTQYF
>NA|TRBV7-9|NA
CASSAGAGLYNEQFF
>NA|TRBV25-1|NA
CASSEPGYGTGELFF
>NA|TRBV12-3/TRBV12-4|NA
CASSRSGVGNQPQHF
>NA|TRBV24-1|NA
CATSAGVNYGYTF
>NA|TRBV7-6|NA
CASSLRDNRVEAFF
>NA|TRBV20-1|NA
CSARDPRQQGRGQPQHF
>NA|TRBV28|NA
CASSPGGRVNQPQHF
>NA|TRBV28|NA
CASGGHNYGYTF
>NA|TRBV3-1|NA
CASSQVQGAIGGYTF
>NA|TRBV19|NA
CASSHDRNYGYTF
>NA|TRBV5-1|NA
CASSLKVTGGRMNTEAFF
>NA|TRBV20-1|NA
CSAPPAWDTEAFF
>NA|TRBV23-1|TRBD1
CASRGGQGESNQPQHF
>few|TRBV6-1|TRBD1
CASSRGGTAGELFF
>NA|TRBV30|TRBD2
CAWSQGLAGGKEQFF
>NA|TRBV20-1|NA
CSARIRINTEAFF
>NA|TRBV6-2/TRBV6-3|TRBD1
CASSYSSRGQDEQYF
>once|TRBV12-3/TRBV12-4|NA
CASRPGGWNQPQHF
>NA|TRBV20-1|TRBD2
CSARPGTNADTQYF
>NA|TRBV14|NA
CASSQEWRGADTQYF
>NA|TRBV3-1|NA
CASGMIAGRNYGYTF
>NA|TRBV12-3/TRBV12-4|NA
CASSLFRDHEQYF
>NA|TRBV10-3|NA
CAISPSYEQYF
>once|TRBV29-1|NA
CSGHKGDTEAFF
>NA|TRBV20-1|NA
CSARVSLGSYNEQFF
>NA|TRBV29-1|NA
CSVLPPNEQFF
>NA|TRBV20-1|NA
CSARSRSRGRTDTQYF
>NA|TRBV28|NA
CASSFGGAYNEQFF
>NA|TRBV7-2|TRBD2
CASSLIPSGSLRRADTQYF
>once|TRBV30|NA
CAWDPQTTDTQYF
>NA|TRBV20-1|NA
CSAKFPGGVFYGYTF
>NA|TRBV3-1|TRBD2
CASSHGLAGNNEQFF
>NA|TRBV3-1|TRBD2
CASSQVGAGGTDTQYF
>once|TRBV27|TRBD2
CASSPSPGTRDADTQYF
>once|TRBV2|TRBD2
CASSRTSGISEQFF
>NA|TRBV9|NA
CASSVSTVGNTIYF
>once|TRBV7-8|NA
CASSAGHGQPQHF
>NA|TRBV5-4|NA
CASSSIGYGYTF
>NA|TRBV7-2|TRBD2
CASSLSSGRAPNEQYF
>NA|TRBV3-1|NA
CASSQDMRGRDTQYF
>few|TRBV25-1|TRBD2
CASSVAGGDNEQFF
>NA|TRBV2|NA
CASSGGENTEAFF
>NA|TRBV9|NA
CASSVGRTSYEQYF
>NA|TRBV27|TRBD2
CASSRDYRSETQYF
>NA|TRBV6-1|NA
CASSDGGLNTEAFF
>NA|TRBV29-1|TRBD2
CSLAGGPGLYNEQFF
>NA|TRBV20-1|NA
CSARAGSINTEAFF
>NA|TRBV3-1|TRBD2
CASSQAGTSSYEQYF
>NA|TRBV12-3/TRBV12-4|NA
CASSYRPRGAVSEPNYGYTF
>NA|TRBV5-4|NA
CASSQGPPTGELFF
>NA|TRBV24-1|NA
CATSDPGRGTDTQYF